This T cell receptor beta chain came from a study of blood T cell repertoires in COVID-19. The CDR3 sequence is 14 residues long. Trimming removed 0 bases from V and 3 bases from J, with 10 bases in between. The germline V gene has CDR1 SGDLS and CDR2 YYNGEE. Data came from immunoSEQ multiplex PCR; TCRdb stores just in-frame clones and leaves some out. There are 85,000 to 90,000 clones in the sample; over 80% occur only once, and roughly 1.1% lies in the top ten. Source material: peripheral blood. V is TRBV9 and J is TRBJ2-7; the D is unclear. This clonotype originated in a human donor in a cohort sampled during active COVID-19. The CDR3, as DNA: TGTGCCAGCAGCGTAGGGCAGTTCAACTACGAGCAGTACTTC. It specifies CASSVGQFNYEQYF.